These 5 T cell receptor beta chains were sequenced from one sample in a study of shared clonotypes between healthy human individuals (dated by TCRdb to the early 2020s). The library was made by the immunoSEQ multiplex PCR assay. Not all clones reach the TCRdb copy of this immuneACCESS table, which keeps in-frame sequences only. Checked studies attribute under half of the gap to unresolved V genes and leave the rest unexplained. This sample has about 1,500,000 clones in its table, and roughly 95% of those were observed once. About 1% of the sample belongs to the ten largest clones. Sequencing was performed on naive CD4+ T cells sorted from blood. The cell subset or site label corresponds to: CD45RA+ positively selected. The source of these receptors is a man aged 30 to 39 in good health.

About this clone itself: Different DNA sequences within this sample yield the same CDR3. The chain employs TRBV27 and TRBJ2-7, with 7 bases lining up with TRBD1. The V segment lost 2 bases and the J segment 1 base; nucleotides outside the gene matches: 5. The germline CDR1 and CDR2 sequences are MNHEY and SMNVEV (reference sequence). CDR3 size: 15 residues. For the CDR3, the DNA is TGTGCCAGCAGTTTAAGACAGGGCCTTTCCTACGAGCAGTACTTC. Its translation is CASSLRQGLSYEQYF.

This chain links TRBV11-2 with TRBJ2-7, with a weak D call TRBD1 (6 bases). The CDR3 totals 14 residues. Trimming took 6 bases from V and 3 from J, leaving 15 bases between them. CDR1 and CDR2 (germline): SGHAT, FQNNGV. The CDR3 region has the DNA TGTGCCAGCAGGAGTGGGGACAAGCTCTACGAGCAGTACTTC. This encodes CASRSGDKLYEQYF.

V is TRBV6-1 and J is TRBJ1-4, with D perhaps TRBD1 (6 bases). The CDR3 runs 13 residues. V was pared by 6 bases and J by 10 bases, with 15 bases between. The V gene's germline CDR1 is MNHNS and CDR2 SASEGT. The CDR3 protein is CASSEVSRGKLFF. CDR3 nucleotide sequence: TGTGCCAGCAGCGAGGTATCCAGGGGAAAACTGTTTTTT.

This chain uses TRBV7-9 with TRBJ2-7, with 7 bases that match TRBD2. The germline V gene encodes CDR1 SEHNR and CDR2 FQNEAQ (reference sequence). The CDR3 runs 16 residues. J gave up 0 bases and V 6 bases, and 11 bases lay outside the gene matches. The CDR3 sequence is CASRNTRGESSYEQYF. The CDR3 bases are TGTGCCAGCAGGAACACCCGGGGGGAGAGCTCCTACGAGCAGTACTTC.

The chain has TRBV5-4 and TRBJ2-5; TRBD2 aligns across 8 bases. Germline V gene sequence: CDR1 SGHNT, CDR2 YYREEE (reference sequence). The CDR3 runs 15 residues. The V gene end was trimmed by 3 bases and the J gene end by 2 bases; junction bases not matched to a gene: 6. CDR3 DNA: TGTGCCAGCAGCTCCAGAGCGGGAGCTCAAGAGACCCAGTACTTC. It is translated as CASSSRAGAQETQYF.